These T cell receptor beta chains were read from a single sample in a study of cytomegalovirus exposure and HLA in healthy donors. Some clones are missing from TCRdb's copy, which holds only in-frame ones; the method was immunoSEQ multiplex PCR. The table includes approximately 120,000 clones, about 80% detected once. The sequencing sample was made of PBMCs. These receptor sequences come from a human donor in good health. CDR3s include the opening cysteine and the closing phenylalanine or tryptophan. Fields, in order: J gene, D gene, clone size, V gene, CDR3 protein, CDR3 DNA. A D gene is named only where the DNA matches it firmly. Only some rows state a clone size, as once, few, many or a class for expanded clones.

J: TRBJ2-5
D: TRBD2
size: NA
V: TRBV5-1
CDR3: CASSLGGLAGHTQYF
DNA: TGCGCCAGCAGCTTGGGGGGACTAGCGGGCCACACCCAGTACTTC

J: TRBJ2-3
D: TRBD1
size: few
V: TRBV5-1
CDR3: CASSLEPWTGGLDTQYF
DNA: TGCGCCAGCAGCTTGGAACCGTGGACAGGGGGCCTAGATACGCAGTATTTT

J: TRBJ1-3
D: NA
size: NA
V: TRBV5-1
CDR3: CASSPDSSGNTIYF
DNA: TGCGCCAGCAGCCCCGACAGCTCTGGAAACACCATATATTTT

J: TRBJ1-3
D: NA
size: NA
V: TRBV30
CDR3: CAWSLGAYTIYF
DNA: TGTGCCTGGAGTCTAGGGGCGTACACCATATATTTT

J: TRBJ1-6
D: TRBD1
size: NA
V: TRBV11-2
CDR3: CASSARQGLRNSPLHF
DNA: TGTGCCAGCAGCGCCAGACAGGGATTGAGGAATTCACCCCTCCACTTT

J: TRBJ2-3
D: TRBD1
size: once
V: TRBV9
CDR3: CASSVEGASFDTQYF
DNA: TGTGCCAGCAGCGTAGAGGGGGCGAGTTTCGATACGCAGTATTTT

J: TRBJ2-7
D: TRBD1
size: NA
V: TRBV5-1
CDR3: CASSREPGQGIPEQYF
DNA: TGCGCCAGCAGCCGGGAACCGGGACAGGGCATTCCCGAGCAGTACTTC

J: TRBJ2-2
D: TRBD2
size: NA
V: TRBV10-2
CDR3: CASSESRTSGSSGELFF
DNA: TGCGCCAGCAGTGAGTCCCGGACTAGCGGGAGTTCCGGGGAGCTGTTTTTT

J: TRBJ1-2
D: TRBD1
size: NA
V: TRBV12-5
CDR3: CASGLGGQEGSNYGYTF
DNA: TGTGCTAGTGGTTTGGGGGGACAGGAGGGTTCTAACTATGGCTACACCTTC

J: TRBJ1-4
D: NA
size: once
V: TRBV28
CDR3: CATLDRNNEKLFF
DNA: TGTGCCACCCTGGACAGAAATAATGAAAAACTGTTTTTT

J: TRBJ2-6
D: TRBD2
size: few
V: TRBV28
CDR3: CASSPPLAGGSGANVLTF
DNA: TGTGCCAGCAGTCCACCCCTAGCGGGAGGCTCTGGGGCCAACGTCCTGACTTTC

J: TRBJ2-5
D: NA
size: NA
V: TRBV7-9
CDR3: CASTQGRQETQYF
DNA: TGTGCCAGCACCCAGGGTAGGCAAGAGACCCAGTACTTC

J: TRBJ1-2
D: NA
size: NA
V: TRBV28
CDR3: CASIPTGIYYGYTF
DNA: TGTGCCAGCATCCCAACAGGCATCTACTATGGCTACACCTTC

J: TRBJ1-2
D: NA
size: NA
V: TRBV27
CDR3: CASSSSGFMDGYPF
DNA: TGTGCCAGCAGTTCCTCAGGGTTCATGGATGGCTACCCCTTC

J: TRBJ1-2
D: NA
size: once
V: TRBV7-9
CDR3: CASSADATGNYGYTF
DNA: TGTGCCAGCAGCGCCGACGCCACAGGGAACTATGGCTACACCTTC

J: TRBJ1-5
D: TRBD1
size: NA
V: TRBV7-2
CDR3: CASSLAGTGNQPQHF
DNA: TGTGCCAGCAGCTTAGCAGGGACAGGCAATCAGCCCCAGCATTTT

J: TRBJ2-5
D: NA
size: NA
V: TRBV7-7
CDR3: CASSFAREETQYF
DNA: TGTGCCAGCAGCTTTGCGAGGGAAGAGACCCAGTACTTC

J: TRBJ2-5
D: TRBD1
size: NA
V: TRBV19
CDR3: CASSVTGGRETQYF
DNA: TGTGCCAGTAGTGTGACAGGGGGCCGAGAGACCCAGTACTTC

J: TRBJ2-1
D: TRBD2
size: NA
V: TRBV6-6
CDR3: CASNSAGAEGNEQFF
DNA: TGTGCCAGCAACTCAGCGGGAGCGGAGGGCAATGAGCAGTTCTTC

J: TRBJ2-1
D: TRBD1
size: few
V: TRBV7-9
CDR3: CASSKIPGTASYNEQFF
DNA: TGTGCCAGCAGCAAAATTCCCGGGACAGCATCCTACAATGAGCAGTTCTTC

J: TRBJ1-1
D: NA
size: NA
V: TRBV6-5
CDR3: CASFPGPAMNTEAFF
DNA: TGTGCCAGCTTCCCAGGTCCTGCCATGAACACTGAAGCTTTCTTT

J: TRBJ2-7
D: TRBD1
size: once
V: TRBV10-3
CDR3: CAISGTGTGSGEQYF
DNA: TGTGCCATCAGTGGGACCGGGACAGGGAGTGGCGAGCAGTACTTC

J: TRBJ2-7
D: NA
size: NA
V: TRBV10-3
CDR3: CAISEKRALGQYF
DNA: TGTGCCATCAGTGAGAAGAGGGCCTTGGGGCAGTACTTC

J: TRBJ1-3
D: NA
size: NA
V: TRBV19
CDR3: CASIQVGSGNTIYF
DNA: TGTGCCAGTATTCAGGTTGGCTCTGGAAACACCATATATTTT

J: TRBJ2-3
D: NA
size: NA
V: TRBV19
CDR3: CASSEQGADTQYF
DNA: TGTGCCAGTAGTGAACAGGGAGCAGATACGCAGTATTTT

J: TRBJ1-5
D: TRBD1
size: few
V: TRBV28
CDR3: CASSSGTGVQPQHF
DNA: TGTGCCAGCAGCTCCGGGACAGGTGTACAGCCCCAGCATTTT

J: TRBJ2-5
D: NA
size: NA
V: TRBV21-1
CDR3: CATQRLRTQGLEETQYF
DNA: TGTGCCACCCAAAGACTTAGAACACAGGGTTTAGAAGAGACCCAGTACTTC

J: TRBJ1-2
D: TRBD1
size: NA
V: TRBV5-5
CDR3: CASSQGTGPDGYTF
DNA: TGTGCCAGCAGCCAAGGGACAGGTCCCGATGGCTACACCTTC

J: TRBJ2-1
D: NA
size: NA
V: TRBV7-9
CDR3: CASSLGGGSRGDEQFF
DNA: TGTGCCAGCAGCTTAGGGGGAGGCTCCCGGGGAGATGAGCAGTTCTTC